The subject of this entry is one TCR beta chain. The antigen is unknown. CDR3 length equals 15 residues. Germline V CDR1 and CDR2: SGHVS, FNYEAQ. Trimming cost V 5 bases and J 5 bases; bases outside gene matches: 6. The data derive from a study of shared clonotypes between healthy human individuals. Terminally differentiated effector memory CD45RA+ cells were excluded from the naive CD8 cells, which were CD45RO-negative and positively selected for CCR7. Study-level findings and limits: For naive CD4 cells, roughly 5% of clonotypes were shared across four donors. For sorted subsets, rarefaction showed incomplete sequencing despite large depth.

Per the study methods: ImmunoSEQ junction-only sequences lacked quality scores, so their filtering differed. The protocol was immunoSEQ multiplex PCR, while the TCRdb copy is restricted to in-frame clones and leaves out a portion. The DNA gave D and trimming, while V, J and clone size come from that table. The sample includes a few million clones, approximately 92% seen only once; the top ten take around 1.7%. This sequence originates from a man between 18 and 35 years old in good health. Some clones in this sample may be carry-over from other donors' samples. The specimen sequenced was naive CD8+ T cells from PBMCs. The V and J genes are TRBV7-6 and TRBJ2-1, with 10 bases identical to TRBD1. The CDR3 DNA follows: TGTGCCAGCAGCGCGGACAGGGGGATCCACAATGAGCAGTTCTTC. Protein product: CASSADRGIHNEQFF.